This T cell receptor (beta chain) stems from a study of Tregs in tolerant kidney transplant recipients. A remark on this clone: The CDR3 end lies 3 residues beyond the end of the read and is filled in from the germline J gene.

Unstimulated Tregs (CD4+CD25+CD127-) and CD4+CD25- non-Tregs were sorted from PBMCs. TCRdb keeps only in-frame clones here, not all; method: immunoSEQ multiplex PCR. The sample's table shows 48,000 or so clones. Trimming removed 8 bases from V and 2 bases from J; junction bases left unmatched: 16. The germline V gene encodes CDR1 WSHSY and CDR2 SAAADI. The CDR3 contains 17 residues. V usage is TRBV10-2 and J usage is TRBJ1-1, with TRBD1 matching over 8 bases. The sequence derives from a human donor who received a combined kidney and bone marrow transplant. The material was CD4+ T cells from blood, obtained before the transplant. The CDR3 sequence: CASGRDQSGTGNTEAFF. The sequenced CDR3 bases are TGCGCCAGCGGCAGGGATCAATCCGGGACAGGAAACACTGAA.